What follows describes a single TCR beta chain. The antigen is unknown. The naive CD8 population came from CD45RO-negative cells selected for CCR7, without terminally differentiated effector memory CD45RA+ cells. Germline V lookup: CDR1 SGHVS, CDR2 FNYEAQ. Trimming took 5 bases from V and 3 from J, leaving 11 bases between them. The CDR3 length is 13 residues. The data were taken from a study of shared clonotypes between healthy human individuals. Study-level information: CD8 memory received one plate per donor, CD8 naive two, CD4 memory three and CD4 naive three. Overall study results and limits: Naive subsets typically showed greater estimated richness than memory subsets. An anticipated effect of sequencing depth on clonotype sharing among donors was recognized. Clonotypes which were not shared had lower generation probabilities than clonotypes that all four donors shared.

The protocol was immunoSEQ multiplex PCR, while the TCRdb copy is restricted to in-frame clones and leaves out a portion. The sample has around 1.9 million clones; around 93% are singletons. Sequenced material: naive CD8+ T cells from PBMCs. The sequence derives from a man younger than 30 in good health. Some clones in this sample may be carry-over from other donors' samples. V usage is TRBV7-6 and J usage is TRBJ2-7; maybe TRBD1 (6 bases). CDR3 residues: CASSGTQGYEQYF. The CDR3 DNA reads TGTGCCAGCAGCGGAACACAGGGCTACGAGCAGTACTTC.